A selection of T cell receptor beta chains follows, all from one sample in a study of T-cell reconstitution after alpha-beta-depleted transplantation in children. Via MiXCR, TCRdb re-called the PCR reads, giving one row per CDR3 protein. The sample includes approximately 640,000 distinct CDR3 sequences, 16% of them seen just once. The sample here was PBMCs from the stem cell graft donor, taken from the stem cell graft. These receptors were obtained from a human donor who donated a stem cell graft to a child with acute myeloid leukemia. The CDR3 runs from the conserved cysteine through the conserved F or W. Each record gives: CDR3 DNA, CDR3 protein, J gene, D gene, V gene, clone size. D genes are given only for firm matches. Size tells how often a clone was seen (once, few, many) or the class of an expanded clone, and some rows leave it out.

DNA: TGTGCCAGCAGCTTTGGGGGGGAAAATCAGCCCCAGCATTTT
CDR3: CASSFGGENQPQHF
J: TRBJ1-5
D: -
V: TRBV7-9
size: -

DNA: TGTGCCAGCAGCCCAGGGACAGGGGAGACCCAGTACTTC
CDR3: CASSPGTGETQYF
J: TRBJ2-5
D: TRBD1
V: TRBV12-3/TRBV12-4
size: many

DNA: TGTGCCAGCAGCTTAATGGCCAGCGGGGGGTCGGATGGCGAGCAGTACTTC
CDR3: CASSLMASGGSDGEQYF
J: TRBJ2-7
D: TRBD2
V: TRBV7-2
size: few

DNA: TGCAGCGCCTCGGGACACCCCTCGAACACCGGGGAGCTGTTTTTT
CDR3: CSASGHPSNTGELFF
J: TRBJ2-2
D: -
V: TRBV29-1
size: many

DNA: TGCAGTGCTCTCCGTGGGGGGCCTGTCTACGAGCAGTACTTC
CDR3: CSALRGGPVYEQYF
J: TRBJ2-7
D: -
V: TRBV20-1
size: many

DNA: TGTGCCATCAGCCCCGGACAGCATAACACTGAAGCTTTCTTT
CDR3: CAISPGQHNTEAFF
J: TRBJ1-1
D: -
V: TRBV10-3
size: -

DNA: TGTGCCAGCAGTTCCGGACAGGGGTTCAACACCGGGGAGCTGTTTTTT
CDR3: CASSSGQGFNTGELFF
J: TRBJ2-2
D: TRBD1
V: TRBV6-5
size: -

DNA: TGTGCCAGCAGTCAATCGGGCAGGCCTTACAATGAGCAGTTCTTC
CDR3: CASSQSGRPYNEQFF
J: TRBJ2-1
D: -
V: TRBV12-3/TRBV12-4
size: many

DNA: TGTGCCAGCAGCTTAACAGGGGAAGGTTCACCCCTCCACTTT
CDR3: CASSLTGEGSPLHF
J: TRBJ1-6
D: TRBD1
V: TRBV7-2
size: few

DNA: TGTGCCATCAGTGAGAGGGGAACAAATAATTCACCCCTCCACTTT
CDR3: CAISERGTNNSPLHF
J: TRBJ1-6
D: -
V: TRBV10-3
size: -

DNA: TGCAGTGCTAGAGATCCAAGCGGGATCAATGAGCAGTTCTTC
CDR3: CSARDPSGINEQFF
J: TRBJ2-1
D: TRBD2
V: TRBV20-1
size: many

DNA: TGCAGCGTTGAAGCTAGGACAGGGAGCTATGGCTACACCTTC
CDR3: CSVEARTGSYGYTF
J: TRBJ1-2
D: TRBD1
V: TRBV29-1
size: many

DNA: TGCAGTGCTGCCGCCGGGCGGCCGTTGGTCTACACCTTC
CDR3: CSAAAGRPLVYTF
J: TRBJ1-2
D: -
V: TRBV20-1
size: many

DNA: TGTGCCAGCAGAAACTCTGGCCTCTACGAGCAGTACTTC
CDR3: CASRNSGLYEQYF
J: TRBJ2-7
D: -
V: TRBV27
size: many

DNA: TGTGCCAGCATAGGGACAGCCGGGGAGCTGTTTTTT
CDR3: CASIGTAGELFF
J: TRBJ2-2
D: TRBD1
V: TRBV2
size: -

DNA: TGCGCCAGCAGCCACGGCTTGGACAGGGGGGACAATGAGCAGTTCTTC
CDR3: CASSHGLDRGDNEQFF
J: TRBJ2-1
D: TRBD1
V: TRBV4-3
size: -

DNA: TGCAGTGCTCCCTACACGGGAAGACCCTACGAGCAGTACTTC
CDR3: CSAPYTGRPYEQYF
J: TRBJ2-7
D: -
V: TRBV20-1
size: many

DNA: TGCGCCAGCCGCGAGGGGTCTAGCACAGATACGCAGTATTTT
CDR3: CASREGSSTDTQYF
J: TRBJ2-3
D: -
V: TRBV5-1
size: few

DNA: TGCGCCAGCAGCTTGGGAGGGGGCGCCTTCAATGAGCAGTTCTTC
CDR3: CASSLGGGAFNEQFF
J: TRBJ2-1
D: TRBD1
V: TRBV5-1
size: -

DNA: TGTGCCATCAGTGACGGTGGCTACACCTTC
CDR3: CAISDGGYTF
J: TRBJ1-2
D: -
V: TRBV10-3
size: many

DNA: TGCAGTGCTAGAGATCTAAGGACCTTGAACACTGAAGCTTTCTTT
CDR3: CSARDLRTLNTEAFF
J: TRBJ1-1
D: -
V: TRBV20-1
size: many

DNA: TGCAGTGCTTCCTTCGGGGATAGCAATCAGCCCCAGCATTTT
CDR3: CSASFGDSNQPQHF
J: TRBJ1-5
D: -
V: TRBV20-1
size: many

DNA: TGTGCCAGCAGTTTAAAGGGACAGGGTAACAATGAGCAGTTCTTC
CDR3: CASSLKGQGNNEQFF
J: TRBJ2-1
D: TRBD1
V: TRBV27
size: -

DNA: TGTGCCAGCAGCTTTATAGCGGGACCGAACACCGGGGAGCTGTTTTTT
CDR3: CASSFIAGPNTGELFF
J: TRBJ2-2
D: TRBD2
V: TRBV7-2
size: few

DNA: TGTGCCAGCAGTTTAGGCGGACCGAACACCGGGGTGCTGTTTTTT
CDR3: CASSLGGPNTGVLFF
J: TRBJ2-2
D: -
V: TRBV12-3/TRBV12-4
size: -

DNA: TGTGCCAGCAGCTTAAAATCCCAACTTAGCACCGGGGAGCTGTTTTTT
CDR3: CASSLKSQLSTGELFF
J: TRBJ2-2
D: -
V: TRBV7-3
size: -

DNA: TGCAGCGTACTCCTGGGACAGGGGGAAGAGACCCAGTACTTC
CDR3: CSVLLGQGEETQYF
J: TRBJ2-5
D: TRBD1
V: TRBV29-1
size: many

DNA: TGCAGCGTTGAAGGTCTCGGTCAGGGGGGAAAGTCCGAGCAGTACTTC
CDR3: CSVEGLGQGGKSEQYF
J: TRBJ2-7
D: -
V: TRBV29-1
size: -

DNA: TGCAGTGCTTCCAGGACAGGGACGGCGACCCACCACACTCAAGAGACCCAGTACTTC
CDR3: CSASRTGTATHHTQETQYF
J: TRBJ2-5
D: TRBD1
V: TRBV20-1
size: many

DNA: TGTGCCAGCAGCTTTGCGGGAGATACGCAGTATTTT
CDR3: CASSFAGDTQYF
J: TRBJ2-3
D: -
V: TRBV7-8
size: many

DNA: TGTGCCAGCAGCCCGTCGGGACTAGCGGGGGTACGAGATACGCAGTATTTT
CDR3: CASSPSGLAGVRDTQYF
J: TRBJ2-3
D: TRBD2
V: TRBV7-9
size: -

DNA: TGTGCCAGCAGTATTAGCGGGGGCCGGGCAGATACGCAGTATTTT
CDR3: CASSISGGRADTQYF
J: TRBJ2-3
D: TRBD2
V: TRBV12-3/TRBV12-4
size: few

DNA: TGTGCCAGCAGCTTATCGGCTAGCGGGGGGCCGCTCCAAGAGACCCAGTACTTC
CDR3: CASSLSASGGPLQETQYF
J: TRBJ2-5
D: TRBD2
V: TRBV7-6
size: few

DNA: TGTGCCAGCAGCTCGCTGGCCGGGACAGGGATTTATTCACCCCTCCACTTT
CDR3: CASSSLAGTGIYSPLHF
J: TRBJ1-6
D: TRBD1
V: TRBV5-5
size: -

DNA: TGTGCCACCAGCAGAGGGCCCCCCGGGAGGGTCCAGCAGTACTTC
CDR3: CATSRGPPGRVQQYF
J: TRBJ2-7
D: TRBD2
V: TRBV15
size: -